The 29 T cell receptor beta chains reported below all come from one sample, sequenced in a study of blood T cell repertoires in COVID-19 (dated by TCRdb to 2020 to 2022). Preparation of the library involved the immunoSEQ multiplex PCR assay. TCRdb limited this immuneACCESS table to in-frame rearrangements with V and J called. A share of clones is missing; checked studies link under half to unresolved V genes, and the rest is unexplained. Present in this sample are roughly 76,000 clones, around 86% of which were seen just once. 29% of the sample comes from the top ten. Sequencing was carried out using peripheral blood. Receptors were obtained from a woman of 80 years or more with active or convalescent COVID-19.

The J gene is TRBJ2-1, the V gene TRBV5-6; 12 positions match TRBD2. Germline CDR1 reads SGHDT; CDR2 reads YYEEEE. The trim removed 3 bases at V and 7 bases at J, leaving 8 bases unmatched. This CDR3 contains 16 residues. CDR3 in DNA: TGTGCCAGCAGCTCAGAACTAGCGGGGGGATTGAATGAGCAGTTCTTC. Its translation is CASSSELAGGLNEQFF.

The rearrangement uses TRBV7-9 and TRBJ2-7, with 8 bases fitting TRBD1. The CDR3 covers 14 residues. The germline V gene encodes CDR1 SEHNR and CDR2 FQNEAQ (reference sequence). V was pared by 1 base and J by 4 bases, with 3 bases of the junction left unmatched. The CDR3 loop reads CASSLGTGFYEQYF. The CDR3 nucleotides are TGTGCCAGCAGCTTAGGGACAGGGTTTTACGAGCAGTACTTC.

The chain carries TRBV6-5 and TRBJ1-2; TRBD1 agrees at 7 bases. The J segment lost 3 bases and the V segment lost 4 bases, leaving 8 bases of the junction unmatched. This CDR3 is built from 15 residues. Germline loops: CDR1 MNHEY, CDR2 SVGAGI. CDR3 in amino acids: CASSSSRQGDYGYTF. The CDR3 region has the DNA TGTGCCAGCAGTTCGTCAAGGCAGGGGGACTATGGCTACACCTTC.

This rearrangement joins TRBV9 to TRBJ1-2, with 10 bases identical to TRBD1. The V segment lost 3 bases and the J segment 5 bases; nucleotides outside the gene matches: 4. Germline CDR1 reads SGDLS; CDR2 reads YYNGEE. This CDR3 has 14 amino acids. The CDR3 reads CASSDRDRGYGYTF. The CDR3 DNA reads TGTGCCAGCAGCGACCGGGACAGGGGTTATGGCTACACCTTC.

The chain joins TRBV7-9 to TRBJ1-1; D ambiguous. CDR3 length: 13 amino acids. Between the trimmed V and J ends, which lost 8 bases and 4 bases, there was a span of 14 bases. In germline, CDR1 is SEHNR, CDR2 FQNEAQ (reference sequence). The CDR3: CASGETSGTEAFF. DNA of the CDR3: TGTGCCAGCGGGGAGACGTCGGGCACTGAAGCTTTCTTT.

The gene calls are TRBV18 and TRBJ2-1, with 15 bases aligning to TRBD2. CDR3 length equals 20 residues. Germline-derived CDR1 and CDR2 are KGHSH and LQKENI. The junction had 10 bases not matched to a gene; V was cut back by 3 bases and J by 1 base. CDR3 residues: CASSPRGTSGGSRSYNEQFF. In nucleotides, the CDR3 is TGTGCCAGCTCACCGAGAGGGACTAGCGGGGGGTCGAGGTCCTACAATGAGCAGTTCTTC.

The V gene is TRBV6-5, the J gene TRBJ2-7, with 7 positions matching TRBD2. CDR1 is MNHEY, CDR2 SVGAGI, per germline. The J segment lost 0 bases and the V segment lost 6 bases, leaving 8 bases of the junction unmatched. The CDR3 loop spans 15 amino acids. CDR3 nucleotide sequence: TGTGCCAGCAGATTTAGCGGGTGGAGCTCCTACGAGCAGTACTTC. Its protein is CASRFSGWSSYEQYF.

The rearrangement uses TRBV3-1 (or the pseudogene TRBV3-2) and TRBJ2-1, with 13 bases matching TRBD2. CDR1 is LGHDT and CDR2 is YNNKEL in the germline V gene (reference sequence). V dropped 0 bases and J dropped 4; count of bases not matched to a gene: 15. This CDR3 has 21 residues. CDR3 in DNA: TGTGCCAGCAGCCAAGATATGAGTTCAGGAGGACTAGCGGGGGTTTACAATGAGCAGTTCTTC. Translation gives CASSQDMSSGGLAGVYNEQFF.

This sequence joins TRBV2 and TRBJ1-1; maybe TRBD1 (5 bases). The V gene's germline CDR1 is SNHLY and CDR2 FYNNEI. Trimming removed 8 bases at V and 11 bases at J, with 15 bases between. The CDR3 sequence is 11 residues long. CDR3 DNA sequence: TGTGCCAGCCACGTGTCAGGGTGGGCTTTCTTT. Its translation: CASHVSGWAFF.

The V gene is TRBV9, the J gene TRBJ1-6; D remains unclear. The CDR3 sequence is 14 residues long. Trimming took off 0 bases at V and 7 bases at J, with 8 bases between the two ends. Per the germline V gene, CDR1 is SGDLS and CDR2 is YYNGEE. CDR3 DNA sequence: TGTGCCAGCAGCGTAGCCGACACCAATTCACCCCTCCACTTT. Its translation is CASSVADTNSPLHF.

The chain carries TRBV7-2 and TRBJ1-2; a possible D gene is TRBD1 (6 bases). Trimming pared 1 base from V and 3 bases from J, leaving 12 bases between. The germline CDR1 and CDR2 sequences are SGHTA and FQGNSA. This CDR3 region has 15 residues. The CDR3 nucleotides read TGTGCCAGCAGCTTAGTGTGGGGGCAGGACTATGGCTACACCTTC. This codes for CASSLVWGQDYGYTF.

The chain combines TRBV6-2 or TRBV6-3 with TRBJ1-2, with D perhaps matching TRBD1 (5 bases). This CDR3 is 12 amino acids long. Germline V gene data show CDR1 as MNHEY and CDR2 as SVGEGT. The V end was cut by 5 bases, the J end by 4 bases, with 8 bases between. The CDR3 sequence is CASSGQGYGYTF. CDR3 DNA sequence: TGTGCCAGCAGTGGCCAGGGCTATGGCTACACCTTC.

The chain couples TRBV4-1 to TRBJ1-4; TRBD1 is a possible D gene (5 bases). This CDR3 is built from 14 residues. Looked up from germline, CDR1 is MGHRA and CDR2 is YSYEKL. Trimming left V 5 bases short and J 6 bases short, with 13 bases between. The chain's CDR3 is CASSYFARDEKLFF. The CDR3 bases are TGCGCCAGCAGCTACTTTGCCAGGGATGAAAAACTGTTTTTT.

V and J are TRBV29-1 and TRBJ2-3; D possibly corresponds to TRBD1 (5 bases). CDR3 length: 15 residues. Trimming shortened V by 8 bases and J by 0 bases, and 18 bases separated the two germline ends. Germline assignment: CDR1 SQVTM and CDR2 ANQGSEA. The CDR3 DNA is TGCAGCCTCGCTAGGGGCTACTCTAGCACAGATACGCAGTATTTT. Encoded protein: CSLARGYSSTDTQYF.

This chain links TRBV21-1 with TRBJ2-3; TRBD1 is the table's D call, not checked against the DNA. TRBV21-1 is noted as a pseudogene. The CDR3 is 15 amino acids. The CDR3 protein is CASSKESGVVDTQYF. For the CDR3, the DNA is TGTGCCAGCAGCAAAGAATCAGGGGTAGTGGATACGCAGTATTTT.

The CDR3, as DNA: TGTGCCAGCAGCCCTGGGCAGGGCTCCTATAATTCACCCCTCCACTTT. Its translation: CASSPGQGSYNSPLHF. V and J are TRBV5-4 and TRBJ1-6; D is perhaps TRBD1 (5 bases). Trimming took 4 bases from V and 0 from J, leaving 11 bases between them. Germline V gene sequence: CDR1 SGHNT, CDR2 YYREEE (reference sequence). The CDR3 has 16 amino acids.

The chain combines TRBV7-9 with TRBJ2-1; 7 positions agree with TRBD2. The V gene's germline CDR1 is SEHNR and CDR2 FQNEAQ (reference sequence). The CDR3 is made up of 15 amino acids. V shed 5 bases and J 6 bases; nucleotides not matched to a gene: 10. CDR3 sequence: CASSPSTGTTNEQFF. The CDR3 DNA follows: TGTGCCAGCAGCCCAAGTACCGGGACTACCAATGAGCAGTTCTTC.

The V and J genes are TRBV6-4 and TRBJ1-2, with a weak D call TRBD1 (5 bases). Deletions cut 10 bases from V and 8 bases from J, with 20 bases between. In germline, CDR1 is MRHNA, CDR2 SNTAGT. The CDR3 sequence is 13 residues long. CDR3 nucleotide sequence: TGTGCCAACTACGCGGGACGAACTAGGGGCTACACCTTC. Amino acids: CANYAGRTRGYTF.

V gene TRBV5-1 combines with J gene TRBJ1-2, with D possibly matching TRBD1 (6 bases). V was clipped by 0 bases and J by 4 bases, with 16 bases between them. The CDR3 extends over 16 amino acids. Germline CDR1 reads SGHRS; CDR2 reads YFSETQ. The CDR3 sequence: CASSLEATGSAYGYTF. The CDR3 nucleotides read TGCGCCAGCAGCTTGGAGGCCACAGGGAGTGCCTATGGCTACACCTTC.

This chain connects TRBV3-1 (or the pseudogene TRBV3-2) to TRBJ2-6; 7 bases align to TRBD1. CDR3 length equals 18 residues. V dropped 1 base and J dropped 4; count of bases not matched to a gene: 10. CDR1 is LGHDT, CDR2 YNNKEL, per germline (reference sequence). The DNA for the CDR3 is TGTGCCAGCAGCCAAGCTAACAGGGGTGTTCTCGGGGCCAACGTCCTGACTTTC. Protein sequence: CASSQANRGVLGANVLTF.

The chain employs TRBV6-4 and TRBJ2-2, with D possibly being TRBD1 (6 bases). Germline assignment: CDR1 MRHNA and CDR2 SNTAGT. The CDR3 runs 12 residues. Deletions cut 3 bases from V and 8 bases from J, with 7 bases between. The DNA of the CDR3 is TGTGCCAGCAGTGAGGGGGCTGGGGAGCTGTTTTTT. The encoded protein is CASSEGAGELFF.

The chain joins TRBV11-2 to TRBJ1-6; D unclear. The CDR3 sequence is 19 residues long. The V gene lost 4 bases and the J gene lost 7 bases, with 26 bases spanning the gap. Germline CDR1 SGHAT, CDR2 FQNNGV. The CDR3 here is CASSSRRRGTNSGNSPLHF. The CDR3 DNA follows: TGTGCCAGCAGCTCCCGCCGGAGAGGAACCAATTCGGGAAATTCACCCCTCCACTTT.

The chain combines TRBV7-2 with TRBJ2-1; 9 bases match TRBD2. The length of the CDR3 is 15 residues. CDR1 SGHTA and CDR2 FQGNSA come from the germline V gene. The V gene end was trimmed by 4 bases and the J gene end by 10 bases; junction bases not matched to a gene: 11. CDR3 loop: CASSSQQSGGLEQFF. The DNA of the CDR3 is TGTGCCAGCAGCTCCCAGCAAAGCGGGGGGCTAGAGCAGTTCTTC. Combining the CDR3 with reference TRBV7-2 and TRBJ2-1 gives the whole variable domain GAGVSQSPSNKVTEKGKDVELRCDPISGHTALYWYRQSLGQGLEFLIYFQGNSAPDKSGLPSDRFSAERTGGSVSTLTIQRTQQEDSAVYLCASSSQQSGGLEQFFGPGTRLTVL.

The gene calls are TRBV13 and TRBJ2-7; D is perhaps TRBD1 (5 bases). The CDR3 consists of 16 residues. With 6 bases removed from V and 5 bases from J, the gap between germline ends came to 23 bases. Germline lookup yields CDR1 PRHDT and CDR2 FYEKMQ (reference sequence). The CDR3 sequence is CASSSDSDPTIDEQYF. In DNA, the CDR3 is TGTGCCAGCAGTTCCGACAGTGATCCTACGATCGACGAGCAGTACTTC. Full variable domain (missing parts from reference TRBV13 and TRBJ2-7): AAGVIQSPRHLIKEKRETATLKCYPIPRHDTVYWYQQGPGQDPQFLISFYEKMQSDKGSIPDRFSAQQFSDYHSELNMSSLELGDSALYFCASSSDSDPTIDEQYFGPGTRLTVT.

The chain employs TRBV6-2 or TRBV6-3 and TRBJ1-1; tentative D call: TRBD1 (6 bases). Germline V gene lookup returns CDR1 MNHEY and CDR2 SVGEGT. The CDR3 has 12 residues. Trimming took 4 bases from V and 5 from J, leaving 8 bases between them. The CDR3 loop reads CASSSRGTEAFF. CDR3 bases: TGTGCCAGCAGTTCAAGGGGGACTGAAGCTTTCTTT.

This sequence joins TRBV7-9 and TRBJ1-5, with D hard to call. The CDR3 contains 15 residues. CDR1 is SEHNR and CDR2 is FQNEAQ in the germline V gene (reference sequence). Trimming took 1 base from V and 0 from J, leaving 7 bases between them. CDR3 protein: CASSLDSYSNQPQHF. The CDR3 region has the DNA TGTGCCAGCAGCTTAGACTCATATAGCAATCAGCCCCAGCATTTT.

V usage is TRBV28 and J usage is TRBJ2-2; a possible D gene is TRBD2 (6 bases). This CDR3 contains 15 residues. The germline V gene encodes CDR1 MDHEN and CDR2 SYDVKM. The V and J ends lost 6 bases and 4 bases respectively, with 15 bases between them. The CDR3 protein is CASSPPGLLTGELFF. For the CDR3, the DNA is TGTGCCAGCAGCCCACCGGGACTCCTCACCGGGGAGCTGTTTTTT.

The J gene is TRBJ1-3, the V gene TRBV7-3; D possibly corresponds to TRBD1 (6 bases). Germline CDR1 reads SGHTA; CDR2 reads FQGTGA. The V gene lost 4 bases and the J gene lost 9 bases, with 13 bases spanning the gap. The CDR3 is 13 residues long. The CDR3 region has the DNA TGTGCCAGCAGCTCCACAGGGTCGGGCACCATATATTTT. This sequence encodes CASSSTGSGTIYF.

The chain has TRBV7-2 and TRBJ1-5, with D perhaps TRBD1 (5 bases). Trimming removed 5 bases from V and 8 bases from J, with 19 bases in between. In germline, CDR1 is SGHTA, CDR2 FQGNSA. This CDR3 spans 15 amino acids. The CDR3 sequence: CASSPTGRRGEPQHF. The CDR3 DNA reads TGTGCCAGCAGCCCTACCGGCAGGCGGGGGGAGCCCCAGCATTTT.